The next 5 T cell receptor beta chains were all read from a single sample in a study of T cell changes during pregnancy in multiple sclerosis. Profiling relied on immunoSEQ multiplex PCR, and the TCRdb table lists in-frame clones only, not all of them. The sample has approximately 34,000 clones, over 75% seen once. The input for sequencing was CD8+ T cells from peripheral blood mononuclear cells, taken before pregnancy. These receptors were obtained from a female donor with multiple sclerosis, enrolled in a pregnancy study.

A single count supports this clone. The chain employs TRBV25-1 and TRBJ1-2, with a possible D match to TRBD1 (5 bases). The V end lost 3 bases, the J end lost 8 bases, and 22 bases lay between the germline ends. The CDR3 is 16 amino acids. Germline CDR1 MGHDK, CDR2 SYGVNS. CDR3 bases: TGTGCCAGCAGTGATAACAGCGGGACGGTTATGCGGGGCTACACCTTC. Amino acid sequence: CASSDNSGTVMRGYTF.

CDR3 nucleotides: TGTGCCAGCAGCTTTTTTGGGACAGGGGGAGAAGCTTTCTTT. Amino acids: CASSFFGTGGEAFF. The chain employs TRBV5-5 and TRBJ1-1; 11 bases fit TRBD1. Germline V gene data show CDR1 as SGHKS and CDR2 as YYEKEE (reference sequence). V lost 2 bases and J lost 8; bases outside the gene matches: 5. This CDR3 comprises 14 residues.

V is TRBV13 and J is TRBJ1-1; a possible D gene is TRBD1 (5 bases). CDR1 is PRHDT, CDR2 FYEKMQ, per germline (reference sequence). The CDR3 is made up of 13 amino acids. The V end lost 3 bases, the J end lost 6 bases, and 11 bases lay between the germline ends. CDR3 DNA: TGTGCCAGCAGCTTGGGCGGGGCGGCTGAAGCTTTCTTT. The encoded protein is CASSLGGAAEAFF.

This chain connects TRBV5-1 to TRBJ2-7; tentatively, D is TRBD1 (5 bases). The CDR3 extends over 13 amino acids. Per the germline V gene, CDR1 is SGHRS and CDR2 is YFSETQ. Trimming pared 6 bases from V and 2 bases from J, leaving 12 bases between. CDR3: CASTPDSAYEQYF. In DNA form, the CDR3 reads TGCGCCAGCACACCCGACAGTGCCTACGAGCAGTACTTC.

In this sample, this clone turned up once. The chain has TRBV6-5 and TRBJ1-5; TRBD1 is a possible D gene (5 bases). The germline gives CDR1 MNHEY, CDR2 SVGAGI. V dropped 10 bases and J dropped 2 bases, with 12 bases sitting between them. The CDR3 is made up of 13 amino acids. The CDR3 DNA reads TGTGCCACATCTCCGGGGGGCAATCAGCCCCAGCATTTT. Translating gives CATSPGGNQPQHF.